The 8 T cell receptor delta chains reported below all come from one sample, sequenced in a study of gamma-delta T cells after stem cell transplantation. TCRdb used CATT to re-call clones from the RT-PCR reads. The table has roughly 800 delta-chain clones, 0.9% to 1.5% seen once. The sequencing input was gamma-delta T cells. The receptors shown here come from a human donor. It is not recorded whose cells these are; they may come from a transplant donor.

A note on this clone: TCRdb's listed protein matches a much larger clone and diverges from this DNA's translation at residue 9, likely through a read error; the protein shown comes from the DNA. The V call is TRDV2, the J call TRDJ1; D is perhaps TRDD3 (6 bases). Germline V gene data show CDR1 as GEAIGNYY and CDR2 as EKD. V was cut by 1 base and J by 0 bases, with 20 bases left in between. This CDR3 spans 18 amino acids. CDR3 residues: CACDTVAGESVDTDKLIF. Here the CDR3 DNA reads TGTGCCTGTGACACGGTGGCTGGGGAATCAGTGGACACCGATAAACTCATCTTT.

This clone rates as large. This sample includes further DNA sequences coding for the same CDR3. DNA for the CDR3: TGTGCCTGTGACCCGGCGGGGGATACCACCGATAAACTCATCTTT. Its translation is CACDPAGDTTDKLIF. The genes are TRDV2 and TRDJ1; 9 bases line up with TRDD3. Germline CDR1 and CDR2: GEAIGNYY and EKD. This CDR3 contains 15 residues. The V segment lost 3 bases and the J segment 1 base; nucleotides outside the gene matches: 5.

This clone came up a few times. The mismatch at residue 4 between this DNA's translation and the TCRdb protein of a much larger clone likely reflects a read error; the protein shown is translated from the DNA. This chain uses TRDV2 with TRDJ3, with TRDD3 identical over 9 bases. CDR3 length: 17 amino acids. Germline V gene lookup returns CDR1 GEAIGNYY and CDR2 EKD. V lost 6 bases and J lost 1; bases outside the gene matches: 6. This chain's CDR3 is CACNSTGGSWDTRQMFF. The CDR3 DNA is TGTGCCTGTAACAGTACTGGGGGATCCTGGGACACCCGACAGATGTTTTTC.

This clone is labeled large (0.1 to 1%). DNA of the CDR3: TGTGCCTGTGACATACTGGGCGCCGGGAGCGATAAACTCATCTTT. Translated, it gives CACDILGAGSDKLIF. This rearrangement joins TRDV2 to TRDJ1; D might be TRDD3 (6 bases). CDR1 and CDR2 (germline): GEAIGNYY, EKD. There are 15 residues in the CDR3. V dropped 2 bases and J dropped 4 bases, with 16 bases sitting between them.

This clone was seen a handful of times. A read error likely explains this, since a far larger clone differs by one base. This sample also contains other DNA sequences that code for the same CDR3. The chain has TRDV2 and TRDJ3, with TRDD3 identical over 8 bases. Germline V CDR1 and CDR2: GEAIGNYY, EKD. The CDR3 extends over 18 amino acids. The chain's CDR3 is CACDTGWGNSWDTRQMFF. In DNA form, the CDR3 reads TGTGCCTGTGACACCGGCTGGGGGAACTCCTGGGACACTCGACAGATGTTTTTC.

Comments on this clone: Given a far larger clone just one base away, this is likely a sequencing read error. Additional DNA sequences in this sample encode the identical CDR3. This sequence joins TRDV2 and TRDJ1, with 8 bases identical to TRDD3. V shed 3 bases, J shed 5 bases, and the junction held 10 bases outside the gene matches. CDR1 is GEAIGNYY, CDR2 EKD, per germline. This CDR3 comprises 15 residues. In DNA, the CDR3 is TGTGCCTGTGACCCCGTTGGGGGATCGGCTGATAAACTCATCTTT. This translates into CACDPVGGSADKLIF.

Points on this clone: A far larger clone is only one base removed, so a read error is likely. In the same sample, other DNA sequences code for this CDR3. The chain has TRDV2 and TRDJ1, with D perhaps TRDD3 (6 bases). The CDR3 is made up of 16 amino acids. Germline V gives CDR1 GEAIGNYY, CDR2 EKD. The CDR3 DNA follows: TGTGCCTGTGACACCGTGGGGGGTTTCAACACCGACAAACTCATCTTT. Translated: CACDTVGGFNTDKLIF.

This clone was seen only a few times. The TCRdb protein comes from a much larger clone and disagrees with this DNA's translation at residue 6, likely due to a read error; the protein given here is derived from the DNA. This CDR3 is CACDSPGDTTDKLIF. For the CDR3, the DNA is TGTGCCTGTGACTCCCCGGGGGATACAACCGATAAACTCATCTTT. The rearrangement joins TRDV2 to TRDJ1, with TRDD3 matching 9 bases. Germline V gene data show CDR1 as GEAIGNYY and CDR2 as EKD. The CDR3 has 15 amino acids. The ends lost 3 bases at V and 2 bases at J; junction bases unmatched: 6.